Only a few counts were recorded for the clone carrying this T cell receptor (beta chain). Its antigen remains unidentified. This specimen comes from a study of post-analysis software for immune sequencing data. Whole-study context: Several disease courses (relapsing-remitting, secondary progressive and progressive-relapsing) of multiple sclerosis were included.

Study-wide points: Five TRBV segments, including TRBV5-6, TRBV5-1 and TRBV20-1, were more frequent in patients than controls. By F measure, samples from a shared preparation batch strongly co-clustered. In multiple sclerosis, normalized Chao1 diversity was significantly below that of controls.

Included in the TCR beta cDNA libraries were unique molecular identifiers. It was from about 0.98 to 11 million T cells that about 540,000 cDNA molecules came. TCRdb re-called the PCR reads with MiXCR, one entry per CDR3 protein. The sample holds 650,000 to 850,000 distinct CDR3 sequences, around 50% seen once. This CDR3 is 14 amino acids long. The ends lost 6 bases at V and 7 bases at J; junction bases unmatched: 7. Germline values: CDR1 MNHEY, CDR2 SVGAGI. V gene TRBV6-5 combines with J gene TRBJ2-1; 9 bases map to TRBD1. This TCR was recovered from a girl aged 10-17 years with multiple sclerosis. Sequencing input: blood. As DNA, the CDR3 is TGTGCCAGCAGGCCCGGGACAGGGCGGAATGAGCAGTTCTTC. Translation: CASRPGTGRNEQFF.